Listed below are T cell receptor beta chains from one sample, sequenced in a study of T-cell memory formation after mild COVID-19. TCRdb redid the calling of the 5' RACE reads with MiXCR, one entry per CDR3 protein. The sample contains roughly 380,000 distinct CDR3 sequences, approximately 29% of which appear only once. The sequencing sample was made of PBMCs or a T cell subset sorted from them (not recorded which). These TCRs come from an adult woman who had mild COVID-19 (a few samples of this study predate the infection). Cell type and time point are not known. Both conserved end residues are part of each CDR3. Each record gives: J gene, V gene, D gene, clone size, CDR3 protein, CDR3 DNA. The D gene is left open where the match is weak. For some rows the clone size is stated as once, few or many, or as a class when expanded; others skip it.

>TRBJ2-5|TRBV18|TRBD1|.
CASSLLQTGIRETQYF
TGTGCCAGCTCCCTTTTGCAGACAGGGATCCGAGAGACCCAGTACTTC
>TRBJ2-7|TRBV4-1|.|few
CASSPRDPYEQYF
TGCGCCAGCAGCCCGAGGGACCCTTACGAGCAGTACTTC
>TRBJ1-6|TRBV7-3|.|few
CASSSRDTAGSPLHF
TGTGCCAGCAGCTCAAGGGACACGGCTGGTTCACCCCTCCACTTT
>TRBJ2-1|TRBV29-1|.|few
CSVYSGTRKFF
TGCAGCGTATATTCCGGGACCCGAAAGTTCTTC
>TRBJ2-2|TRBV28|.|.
CASSGFSGELFF
TGTGCCAGCAGCGGGTTTTCCGGGGAGCTGTTTTTT
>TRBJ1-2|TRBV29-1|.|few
CSVDSRQGYGYTF
TGCAGCGTTGACTCCCGGCAGGGCTATGGCTACACCTTC
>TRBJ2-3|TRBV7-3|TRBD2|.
CASSLSGGASDTQYF
TGTGCCAGCAGCTTAAGCGGGGGGGCCTCAGATACGCAGTATTTT
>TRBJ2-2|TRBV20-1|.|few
CSAPLASGELFF
TGCAGTGCCCCTTTGGCCTCTGGGGAGCTGTTTTTT
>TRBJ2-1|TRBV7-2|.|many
CASSPFYNEQFF
TGTGCCAGCAGCCCCTTCTACAATGAGCAGTTCTTC
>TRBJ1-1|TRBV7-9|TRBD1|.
CASGTGTTEAFF
TGTGCCAGCGGGACAGGGACGACTGAAGCTTTCTTT
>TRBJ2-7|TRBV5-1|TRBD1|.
CASSARTGSYEQYF
TGCGCCAGCAGCGCGCGGACAGGGTCCTACGAGCAGTACTTC
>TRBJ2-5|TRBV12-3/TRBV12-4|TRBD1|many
CASRKRQGPQETQYF
TGTGCCAGCAGAAAGAGACAGGGCCCCCAAGAGACCCAGTACTTC
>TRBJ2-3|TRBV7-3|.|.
CASSSPGDTQYF
TGTGCCAGCAGCTCACCAGGAGATACGCAGTATTTT
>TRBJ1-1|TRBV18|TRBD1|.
CASSPDRVAFF
TGTGCCAGCTCCCCGGACAGGGTAGCTTTCTTT
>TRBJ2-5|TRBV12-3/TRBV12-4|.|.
CASSRGTPGRETQYF
TGTGCCAGCAGTCGCGGGACTCCTGGTCGGGAGACCCAGTACTTC
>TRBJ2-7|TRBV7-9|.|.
CASSPAGAEETYEQYF
TGTGCCAGCAGCCCGGCTGGGGCGGAAGAAACCTACGAGCAGTACTTC
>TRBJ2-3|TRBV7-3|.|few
CASSFTRTDTQYF
TGTGCCAGCAGCTTCACTAGGACGGATACGCAGTATTTT
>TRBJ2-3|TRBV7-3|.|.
CASSPQWSSTDTQYF
TGTGCCAGCAGCCCTCAGTGGTCAAGCACAGATACGCAGTATTTT